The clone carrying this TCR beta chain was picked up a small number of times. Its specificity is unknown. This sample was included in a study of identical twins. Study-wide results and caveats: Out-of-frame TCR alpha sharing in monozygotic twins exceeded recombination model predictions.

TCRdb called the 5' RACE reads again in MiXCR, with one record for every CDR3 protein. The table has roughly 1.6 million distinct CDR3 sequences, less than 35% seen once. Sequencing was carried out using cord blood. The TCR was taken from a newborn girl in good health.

The DNA for the CDR3 is TGTGCCACCAGCAGAGATGTCATAGGGGTCTCCTACGAGCAGTACTTC. The encoded protein is CATSRDVIGVSYEQYF. V gene TRBV15 combines with J gene TRBJ2-7; tentatively, D is TRBD1 (5 bases). Trimming removed 0 bases from V and 0 bases from J, with 12 bases in between. This CDR3 region has 16 residues. Looked up from germline, CDR1 is LNHNV and CDR2 is YYDKDF (reference sequence).